This T cell receptor (beta chain) was documented in a study of identical twins. V lost 2 bases, J lost 9 bases, and 17 bases lay in between. The CDR3 is made up of 13 amino acids. Germline V CDR1 and CDR2: DFQATT, SNEGSKA (reference sequence). TCRdb re-analysed the 5' RACE reads in MiXCR, keeping a single row per CDR3 protein. The data contain around 1.7 million distinct CDR3 sequences, about 32% of them seen just once; the ten biggest clones take up more than 0.25%. The chain is built from TRBV20-1 and TRBJ2-7; D may correspond to TRBD1 or TRBD2 (5 bases each). The source of this sequence is a newborn girl in good health. Sequenced: cord blood. CDR3 DNA: TGCAGTGCTAGATTGGACAATATCGCGGGGCAGTACTTC. Protein sequence: CSARLDNIAGQYF.